The 10 T cell receptor beta chains reported below all come from one sample, sequenced in a study of Graves' ophthalmopathy and Graves' hyperthyroidism. Using RNA transcripts, the TCR beta CDR3 regions were amplified. An initial RT-PCR round employing HTBI primers preceded a second-round multiplex PCR. Via MiXCR, TCRdb re-called the multiplex PCR reads, giving one row per CDR3 protein. The table lists about 700,000 distinct CDR3 sequences, about 44% of them singletons. The sequenced sample consisted of peripheral blood. Receptors originate from an adult man with Graves' ophthalmopathy.

The rearrangement joins TRBV7-9 to TRBJ2-7; 10 nucleotides align to TRBD2. The CDR3 is made up of 15 amino acids. Germline loops: CDR1 SEHNR, CDR2 FQNEAQ (reference sequence). Trimming removed 3 bases from V and 3 bases from J; junction bases left unmatched: 5. CDR3 in amino acids: CASSFSTSGNYEQYF. CDR3 DNA sequence: TGTGCCAGCAGCTTCAGTACTAGCGGGAACTACGAGCAGTACTTC.

This clonotype was observed a few times. This chain joins TRBV19 and TRBJ2-7, with D possibly being TRBD2 (5 bases). V lost 4 bases, J lost 1 base, and 17 bases lay in between. The CDR3 length is 16 residues. Germline CDR1 LNHDA, CDR2 SQIVND (reference sequence). The CDR3 DNA follows: TGTGCCAGTAGTACCCGAGGAAGGACGGGATCCTACGAGCAGTACTTC. Protein: CASSTRGRTGSYEQYF. Variable domain in full (rest from reference TRBV19 and TRBJ2-7): DGGITQSPKYLFRKEGQNVTLSCEQNLNHDAMYWYRQDPGQGLRLIYYSQIVNDFQKGDIAEGYSVSREKKESFPLTVTSAQKNPTAFYLCASSTRGRTGSYEQYFGPGTRLTVT.

The chain employs TRBV6-6 and TRBJ2-7, with a weak D call TRBD2 (5 bases). CDR1 is MNHNY, CDR2 SVGAGI, per germline (reference sequence). Trimming left V 2 bases short and J 5 bases short, with 7 bases between. The CDR3 spans 12 residues. The CDR3 loop reads CASSYVGNEQYF. In DNA form, the CDR3 reads TGTGCCAGCAGTTACGTCGGGAACGAGCAGTACTTC.

This clonotype was detected ten times or more. The chain joins TRBV29-1 to TRBJ2-7, with D unresolved. In germline, CDR1 is SQVTM, CDR2 ANQGSEA. V shed 6 bases and J shed 2 bases, with 14 bases lying between them. The CDR3 extends over 13 amino acids. CDR3 amino acids: CSVLTVLAYEQYF. DNA for the CDR3: TGCAGCGTCCTGACCGTATTGGCCTACGAGCAGTACTTC.

In its sample, this clonotype was seen many times. The chain is built from TRBV7-9 and TRBJ1-4, with a tentative D call TRBD1 (6 bases). This CDR3 spans 16 amino acids. The ends were cut back, 5 bases at V and 8 bases at J, with 21 bases in the middle. Germline CDR1 SEHNR, CDR2 FQNEAQ (reference sequence). The CDR3 DNA sequence: TGTGCCAGCAGCGAGGGGGGGGCGCGTGGCTTCGAAAAACTGTTTTTT. Residues: CASSEGGARGFEKLFF.

This sequence joins TRBV6-1 and TRBJ1-6, with D uncertain. CDR1 MNHNS and CDR2 SASEGT come from the germline V gene. The CDR3 consists of 12 residues. Trimming removed 5 bases from V and 9 bases from J, with 8 bases in between. Written as DNA, the CDR3 is TGTGCCAGCAGTATCGCGACTTCACCCCTCCACTTT. Protein product: CASSIATSPLHF.

The chain joins TRBV29-1 to TRBJ2-5; TRBD2 matches at 13 bases. The CDR3 is made up of 15 amino acids. The V and J ends lost 4 bases and 5 bases, in that order; junction bases with no gene match: 7. Germline V gives CDR1 SQVTM, CDR2 ANQGSEA. CDR3 loop: CSVGTSGSVAETQYF. The CDR3 bases are TGCAGCGTTGGGACTAGCGGGAGTGTTGCGGAGACCCAGTACTTC.

The chain combines TRBV4-3 with TRBJ1-4; TRBD1 might be the D (5 bases). This CDR3 comprises 17 residues. Looked up from germline, CDR1 is LGHNA and CDR2 is YSLEER. Trimming left V 3 bases short and J 5 bases short, with 19 bases between. Here the CDR3 reads CASSHPPGPNGNEKLFF. The CDR3 nucleotides read TGCGCCAGCAGCCATCCCCCGGGGCCAAATGGAAATGAAAAACTGTTTTTT.

This clonotype was detected many times. The rearrangement links TRBV10-2 to TRBJ1-5; D is uncertain. In germline, CDR1 is WSHSY, CDR2 SAAADI. V was clipped by 3 bases and J by 0 bases, with 9 bases between them. The CDR3 length is 15 residues. The CDR3 DNA follows: TGCGCCAGCAGTGAAAGGGAGGGTAGCAATCAGCCCCAGCATTTT. Translating gives CASSEREGSNQPQHF.

This clonotype occurred a few times. The J gene is TRBJ1-6, the V gene TRBV7-2, with 9 bases fitting TRBD1. Germline CDR1 and CDR2: SGHTA and FQGNSA. The CDR3 has 18 amino acids. The V and J ends lost 3 bases and 6 bases, in that order; junction bases with no gene match: 12. CDR3 bases: TGTGCCAGCAGCTTGGTCGCAACAGGGGGCGTGGGTAATTCACCCCTCCACTTT. This gives the protein CASSLVATGGVGNSPLHF.